These 17 T cell receptor beta chains originate from one sample sequenced in a study of regulatory T cells in long-lasting Graves disease. In building TCR beta libraries, iRepertoire HTBI primers were used together with Arm-PCR of CDR3 regions. One entry per CDR3 protein, called by TCRdb with MiXCR from the multiplex PCR reads. The sample has about 450,000 distinct CDR3 sequences, around 22% seen once; the top ten hold about a quarter. This sample's time point: persistent/refractory GD, antithyroid drugs over 5 years with positive TRAb. The TCR library was prepared using RNA isolated from PBMCs. The sequencing used peripheral blood mononuclear cells (PBMCs), collected when the disease was refractory, from a patient treated with antithyroid drugs. These receptors came from a female donor with Graves disease.

In this sample, this clonotype turned up a few times. The chain carries TRBV5-1 and TRBJ2-4; 8 bases fit TRBD1. CDR3 length: 14 residues. Germline V gene sequence: CDR1 SGHRS, CDR2 YFSETQ. With V trimmed by 5 bases and J by 8 bases, 9 bases remained unmatched. DNA of the CDR3: TGCGCCAGCAGACGACAGGGGCCGACGGACATTCAGTACTTC. Translating it yields CASRRQGPTDIQYF.

This clonotype has more than one count but fewer than ten. The chain uses TRBV28 and TRBJ1-6; D is unclear. The CDR3 is made up of 15 amino acids. V lost 5 bases and J lost 1, with 9 bases in between. Germline V gene sequence: CDR1 MDHEN, CDR2 SYDVKM. CDR3 nucleotide sequence: TGTGCCAGCAGTCTAGACGAATCCTATAATTCACCCCTCCACTTT. Protein sequence: CASSLDESYNSPLHF.

This clonotype was recorded many times. The gene calls are TRBV3-1 and TRBJ2-7, with 7 bases identical to TRBD2. The CDR3 spans 13 residues. Germline V lookup: CDR1 LGHDT, CDR2 YNNKEL (reference sequence). The J segment lost 3 bases and the V segment lost 8 bases, leaving 7 bases of the junction unmatched. CDR3 in DNA: TGTGCCAGCTGCGGCGGGAGAGACTACGAGCAGTACTTC. Translation gives CASCGGRDYEQYF.

The J gene is TRBJ2-7, the V gene TRBV7-6; 10 positions agree with TRBD2. CDR3 length equals 14 residues. V lost 2 bases, J lost 6 bases, and 4 bases stayed unmatched. In germline, CDR1 is SGHVS, CDR2 FNYEAQ. The CDR3 DNA is TGTGCCAGCAGCTTATCACTAGCGGGAAGCGAGCAGTACTTC. Protein product: CASSLSLAGSEQYF.

This clonotype occurred a few times. This chain uses TRBV15 with TRBJ2-5; D is ambiguous. The CDR3 is 14 amino acids. Per the germline V gene, CDR1 is LNHNV and CDR2 is YYDKDF (reference sequence). Deletions cut 3 bases from V and 3 bases from J, with 11 bases between. The CDR3 here is CATSSAPNEETQYF. The CDR3 DNA is TGTGCCACCAGCAGCGCACCTAACGAAGAGACCCAGTACTTC.

This clonotype was found many times. The genes are TRBV3-1 and TRBJ1-2; no clear D. The germline V gene has CDR1 LGHDT and CDR2 YNNKEL (reference sequence). V lost 2 bases and J lost 6, with 10 bases in between. The CDR3 totals 13 residues. The CDR3 loop reads CASSQQGGNGYTF. CDR3 coding DNA: TGTGCCAGCAGCCAACAAGGAGGGAATGGCTACACCTTC.

The CDR3 coding sequence is TGCGCCAGCAGCACCCCGGGACAGAGGGGCTACACCTTC. Translated, it gives CASSTPGQRGYTF. V usage is TRBV5-1 and J usage is TRBJ1-2; 7 nucleotides agree with TRBD1. The CDR3 extends over 13 amino acids. V lost 4 bases, J lost 8 bases, and 8 bases stayed unmatched. Per germline, CDR1 SGHRS and CDR2 YFSETQ.

This clonotype occurred many times. The V gene is TRBV7-2, the J gene TRBJ2-5; TRBD2 might be the D (5 bases). Trimming removed 1 base at V and 5 bases at J, with 11 bases between. CDR3 length equals 14 residues. CDR1 is SGHTA, CDR2 FQGNSA, per germline. CDR3 in DNA: TGTGCCAGCAGCTTAGTGTTTAGCGCGGAGACCCAGTACTTC. The encoded protein is CASSLVFSAETQYF.

The chain uses TRBV29-1 and TRBJ1-5; no clear D. CDR3 length equals 15 residues. V lost 2 bases to trimming and J lost 6 bases, with 17 bases between them. CDR1 is SQVTM, CDR2 ANQGSEA, per germline. The chain's CDR3 is CSVELEGASGQPQHF. In DNA form, the CDR3 reads TGCAGCGTTGAACTTGAGGGAGCCTCGGGTCAGCCCCAGCATTTT.

The sample holds a few counts of this clonotype. This chain uses TRBV30 with TRBJ1-4; no clear D gene. Germline V gene sequence: CDR1 GTSNPN, CDR2 SVGIG (reference sequence). V was shortened by 1 base and J by 0 bases, with 12 bases between the two germline ends. The CDR3 contains 16 residues. DNA of the CDR3: TGTGCCTGGAGTGATCCGAGGGTAGCAACTAATGAAAAACTGTTTTTT. Translated: CAWSDPRVATNEKLFF. The complete variable domain, with remaining parts taken from reference TRBV30 and TRBJ1-4, reads SQTIHQWPATLVQPVGSPLSLECTVEGTSNPNLYWYRQAAGRGLQLLFYSVGIGQISSEVPQNLSASRPQDRQFILSSKKLLLSDSGFYLCAWSDPRVATNEKLFFGSGTQLSVL.

The genes are TRBV4-2 and TRBJ2-5; D is uncertain. CDR1 is LGHNA, CDR2 YNFKEQ, per germline. The CDR3 contains 14 residues. V lost 1 base, J lost 5 bases, and 11 bases lay in between. The CDR3 is CASSQVSIGETQYF. CDR3 DNA: TGTGCCAGCAGCCAAGTCAGCATTGGGGAGACCCAGTACTTC.

The chain joins TRBV14 to TRBJ2-5, with 11 bases lining up with TRBD2. With V trimmed by 4 bases and J by 6 bases, 25 bases remained unmatched. The CDR3 runs to 21 residues. Germline V gene lookup returns CDR1 SGHDN and CDR2 FVKESK. The CDR3: CASSPSAHAPPQTSGIKTQYF. In DNA form, the CDR3 reads TGTGCCAGCAGCCCCTCCGCCCACGCACCCCCCCAGACTAGCGGGATAAAGACCCAGTACTTC.

This chain uses TRBV7-3 with TRBJ2-3, with D tentatively TRBD1 or TRBD2 (6 bases each). Germline-derived CDR1 and CDR2 are SGHTA and FQGTGA. This CDR3 has 12 residues. Trimming removed 8 bases from V and 5 bases from J, with 11 bases in between. DNA of the CDR3: TGTGCCAGCGCTAAGGGGGGAGATACGCAGTATTTT. Its translation: CASAKGGDTQYF.

This clonotype was observed many times. This chain joins TRBV2 and TRBJ1-5; D uncertain. Germline V lookup: CDR1 SNHLY, CDR2 FYNNEI. V lost 5 bases and J lost 3, with 23 bases in between. This CDR3 has 18 amino acids. CDR3 protein: CASSIHPSAGLNNQPQHF. In DNA, the CDR3 is TGTGCCAGCAGTATTCACCCCAGCGCGGGGTTGAACAATCAGCCCCAGCATTTT.

This clonotype was found many times. The rearrangement joins TRBV28 to TRBJ2-7, with 8 positions matching TRBD1. From germline, CDR1 is MDHEN and CDR2 SYDVKM. The length of the CDR3 is 11 residues. CDR3 bases: TGTGCAATTGACAGGGGCTACGAGCAGTACTTC. Translated: CAIDRGYEQYF. Looking up the rest from reference TRBV28 and TRBJ2-7 gives the full variable domain: DVKVTQSSRYLVKRTGEKVFLECVQDMDHENMFWYRQDPGLGLRLIYFSYDVKMKEKGDIPEGYSVSREKKERFSLILESASTNQTSMYLCAIDRGYEQYFGPGTRLTVT.

This clonotype was seen at least ten times. The chain has TRBV7-9 and TRBJ2-7, with 9 bases fitting TRBD1. The CDR3 has 15 amino acids. V dropped 4 bases and J dropped 2; count of bases not matched to a gene: 6. Germline CDR1 SEHNR, CDR2 FQNEAQ (reference sequence). The CDR3 DNA reads TGTGCCAGCAGCTACGACCGGACAGGGGCCTACGAGCAGTACTTC. This encodes CASSYDRTGAYEQYF.

This clonotype was observed a few times. The gene calls are TRBV6-1 and TRBJ1-1; D may be TRBD1 (5 bases). V was clipped by 8 bases and J by 0 bases, with 13 bases between them. The CDR3 is made up of 14 amino acids. Germline CDR1 MNHNS, CDR2 SASEGT. CDR3 amino acids: CASAGGVLNTEAFF. Written as DNA, the CDR3 is TGTGCCAGCGCGGGGGGGGTGTTGAACACTGAAGCTTTCTTT.